Below are 8 T cell receptor beta chains sequenced from a single sample in a study of follicular helper T cells after annual influenza vaccination (dated 2017 in TCRdb). Library generation was performed with the immunoSEQ multiplex PCR assay. Held by TCRdb, this immuneACCESS table contains in-frame sequences only and omits some clones. Under half of the omission traces to an unresolved V gene where checked; the cause of the rest is unknown. This sample holds around 9,500 clones; approximately 84% were observed only once. The top ten clonotypes cover over 0.5% of the sample. The sample's time point, from its label and the paper: 2013-2014 season, 7 days after vaccination. The starting material was CXCR5- memory CD4+ T cells sorted from blood, obtained 7 days after influenza vaccination. The sample's cell subset or site, from its label and the paper: CXCR5- memory CD4 T cells. Receptors were obtained from an adult who received the influenza vaccine.

The table lists this clone with a count of one. The V and J genes are TRBV20-1 and TRBJ2-5, with D maybe TRBD1 (6 bases). The CDR3 has 11 amino acids. V was clipped by 3 bases and J by 7 bases, with 9 bases between them. Germline V lookup: CDR1 DFQATT, CDR2 SNEGSKA (reference sequence). The CDR3 nucleotides read TGCAGTGCTAGTGGGGGCGCGACCCAGTACTTC. As protein: CSASGGATQYF.

The chain joins TRBV14 to TRBJ1-1; the D is unclear. In germline, CDR1 is SGHDN, CDR2 FVKESK. The CDR3 sequence is 13 residues long. V gave up 0 bases and J gave up 1 base, with 3 bases separating them. The CDR3 region is CASSQDRNTEAFF. Here the CDR3 DNA reads TGTGCCAGCAGCCAAGACAGGAACACTGAAGCTTTCTTT.

This clone was seen just once. This chain links TRBV4-3 with TRBJ2-6; D remains unclear. Germline CDR1 is LGHNA and CDR2 is YSLEER. This CDR3 comprises 17 residues. V was pared by 0 bases and J by 0 bases, with 9 bases between. The CDR3 coding sequence is TGCGCCAGCAGCCAAGATACGGCCCACTCTGGGGCCAACGTCCTGACTTTC. Translated, it gives CASSQDTAHSGANVLTF.

A few counts support this clone. The V and J genes are TRBV19 and TRBJ1-5; 7 nucleotides agree with TRBD1. CDR3 length: 15 residues. The germline V gene has CDR1 LNHDA and CDR2 SQIVND (reference sequence). With 1 base clipped from V and 7 bases from J, the junction kept 7 bases outside the gene matches. The CDR3, as DNA: TGTGCCAGTAGTATAGGTGTAGGACAGGCCCAGCCCCAGCATTTT. Translation gives CASSIGVGQAQPQHF.

The chain joins TRBV9 to TRBJ1-1; 7 bases line up with TRBD1. The CDR3 is 19 amino acids. V was pared by 4 bases and J by 1 base, with 19 bases of the junction left unmatched. The V gene's germline CDR1 is SGDLS and CDR2 YYNGEE. CDR3 protein: CASSPFIGRDRAKNTEAFF. DNA for the CDR3: TGTGCCAGCAGCCCTTTCATCGGACGAGACAGGGCTAAGAACACTGAAGCTTTCTTT.

The V call is TRBV4-2, the J call TRBJ1-2; D unclear. Germline values: CDR1 LGHNA, CDR2 YNFKEQ. V lost 1 base to trimming and J lost 2 bases, with 11 bases between them. The CDR3 extends over 15 amino acids. The CDR3 is CASSQVGSQNYGYTF. The CDR3 nucleotides are TGTGCCAGCAGCCAAGTGGGGAGCCAGAACTATGGCTACACCTTC.

The V gene is TRBV7-2, the J gene TRBJ2-1; unclear D gene. The V end was cut by 2 bases, the J end by 7 bases, with 3 bases between. The CDR3 is made up of 11 amino acids. Germline CDR1 reads SGHTA; CDR2 reads FQGNSA. CDR3 nucleotide sequence: TGTGCCAGCAGCTTAATGAATGAGCAGTTCTTC. This sequence encodes CASSLMNEQFF.

V gene TRBV10-2 combines with J gene TRBJ2-7; 9 bases match TRBD2. Trimming at V came to 4 bases and at J to 4 bases, leaving 2 bases not matched to a gene. Germline V lookup: CDR1 WSHSY, CDR2 SAAADI. The CDR3 runs to 13 residues. The CDR3 here is CASSGAGGYEQYF. The CDR3 region has the DNA TGCGCCAGCAGTGGAGCGGGGGGTTACGAGCAGTACTTC.